This T cell receptor (beta chain) emerged from a study of OX40 agonist ivuxolimab in advanced cancers. The overall study: The treatment was a fully human IgG2 OX40 agonist, ivuxolimab. The dose-escalation cohort was approximately 84% male, with a mean age of about 60 years, ranging roughly 20 to 90. It was permissible to have had prior anti-PD-1, anti-PD-L1 or anti-CTLA-4 therapy, and about 40% had some.

Sequenced by immunoSEQ multiplex PCR; TCRdb stores in-frame clones only, minus some. This sample has about 49,000 clones, with around 86% found just once. The CDR3 sequence is 16 residues long. The junction had 14 bases not matched to a gene; V was cut back by 6 bases and J by 4 bases. Germline assignment: CDR1 SNHLY and CDR2 FYNNEI. The V call is TRBV2, the J call TRBJ1-1; the match to TRBD1 covers 7 bases. This TCR came from an adult with an advanced solid tumor such as melanoma, head and neck, liver or kidney cancer. Material: CD4+ or CD8+ T cells sorted from blood, obtained in a trial of the OX40 agonist ivuxolimab. The DNA of the CDR3 is TGTGCCAGCAGGGTACAGGGGCGCGGGAAGGGCACTGAAGCTTTCTTT. It yields the protein CASRVQGRGKGTEAFF.